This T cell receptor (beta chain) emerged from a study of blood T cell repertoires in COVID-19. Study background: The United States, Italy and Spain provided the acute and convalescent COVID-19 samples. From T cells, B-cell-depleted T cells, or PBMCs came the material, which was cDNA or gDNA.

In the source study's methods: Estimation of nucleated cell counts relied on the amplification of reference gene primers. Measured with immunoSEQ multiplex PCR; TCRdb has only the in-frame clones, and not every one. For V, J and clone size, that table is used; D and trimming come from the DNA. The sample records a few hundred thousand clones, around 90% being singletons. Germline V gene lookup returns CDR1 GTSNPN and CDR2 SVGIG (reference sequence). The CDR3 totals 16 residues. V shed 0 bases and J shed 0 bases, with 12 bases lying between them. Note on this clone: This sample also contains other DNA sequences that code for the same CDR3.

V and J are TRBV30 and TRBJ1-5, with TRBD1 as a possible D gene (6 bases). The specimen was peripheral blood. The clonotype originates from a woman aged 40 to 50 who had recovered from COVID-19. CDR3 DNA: TGTGCCTGGAGTGTACGAGGCAGGGGTAGCAATCAGCCCCAGCATTTT. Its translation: CAWSVRGRGSNQPQHF.